This T cell receptor beta chain emerged from a study of cytomegalovirus exposure and HLA in healthy donors. Findings and limits, study-wide: Rarity marked most TCR sequences, yet some public TCRs occurred in many donors.

The junction had 4 bases not matched to a gene; V was cut back by 4 bases and J by 1 base. CDR3 length: 15 amino acids. Germline V CDR1 and CDR2: GTSNPN, SVGIG (reference sequence). Turning to this clone: Its cognate antigen is unknown.

The PCR was carried out with 60 Vbeta primers and 13 Jbeta primers. The assay was immunoSEQ multiplex PCR, and TCRdb's table has in-frame clones only and misses some. The sample contains 180,000 or so clones, 75% to 90% of which appear only once. The V and J genes are TRBV30 and TRBJ2-1; 10 positions match TRBD2. The source material was PBMCs. The TCR sequence derives from a girl between 10 and 17 years old in good health and CMV-seropositive. The DNA of the CDR3 is TGTGCCTGGAATGGACTAGCGGATTCCTACAATGAGCAGTTCTTC. It specifies CAWNGLADSYNEQFF.